This paragraph reports one T cell receptor (beta chain). Antigen specificity is unknown. The sample belongs to a study of radiotherapy plus CTLA-4 blockade in lung cancer. Study summary: Disease control was achieved by 31% of patients, and objective responses by 15% to 20%. Whole-study findings and limits: Clones of tumor-derived TCRs expanded in blood after radiotherapy plus ipilimumab.

Germline CDR1 reads SGHAT; CDR2 reads FQNNGV. This CDR3 contains 16 residues. V was shortened by 4 bases and J by 6 bases, with 19 bases between the two germline ends. The protocol was immunoSEQ multiplex PCR, while the TCRdb copy is restricted to in-frame clones and leaves out a portion. The repertoire has 50,000 to 65,000 clones, roughly 80% of them found once; the top ten carry roughly 17%. The chain carries TRBV11-2 and TRBJ2-1, with D possibly TRBD2 on 5 matching bases. The material sequenced was peripheral blood, taken from a patient treated with radiotherapy plus ipilimumab. This receptor was identified in a human donor with non-small cell lung cancer who had a complete response to radiotherapy plus ipilimumab. Written as DNA, the CDR3 is TGTGCCAGCAGCTCCCTTGAGGGTCGGGGTATCAATGAGCAGTTCTTC. Translating gives CASSSLEGRGINEQFF.